Presented here are 25 T cell receptor beta chains from one specimen sequenced in a study of blood T cell repertoires in COVID-19. The protocol was immunoSEQ multiplex PCR, while the TCRdb copy is restricted to in-frame clones and leaves out a portion. The sample carries about 46,000 clones, about 83% recorded once. Sequencing used peripheral blood. These receptors were taken from a woman older than 75 with acute or convalescent COVID-19.

V and J are TRBV6-5 and TRBJ2-7; the D gene is possibly TRBD2 (6 bases). Germline assignment: CDR1 MNHEY and CDR2 SVGAGI. Deletions cut 5 bases from V and 0 bases from J, with 8 bases between. The CDR3 extends over 13 amino acids. The CDR3 is CASSPTSSYEQYF. CDR3 nucleotide sequence: TGTGCCAGCAGTCCGACTAGCTCCTACGAGCAGTACTTC.

The chain has TRBV5-4 and TRBJ2-1, with 9 positions matching TRBD1. The CDR3 spans 15 residues. CDR1 is SGHNT and CDR2 is YYREEE in the germline V gene (reference sequence). J was trimmed by 4 bases and V by 0 bases; bases with no gene match: 2. The CDR3: CASSLEGQGYNEQFF. The DNA for the CDR3 is TGTGCCAGCAGCTTGGAGGGACAGGGTTACAATGAGCAGTTCTTC.

The V gene is TRBV5-1, the J gene TRBJ2-6, with TRBD2 as a possible D gene (5 bases). The ends were cut back, 4 bases at V and 0 bases at J, with 14 bases in the middle. The germline CDR1 and CDR2 sequences are SGHRS and YFSETQ. This CDR3 has 17 residues. CDR3 residues: CASSPRRSDSGANVLTF. For the CDR3, the DNA is TGCGCCAGCAGCCCGAGGAGGTCGGACTCTGGGGCCAACGTCCTGACTTTC.

The J gene is TRBJ2-4, the V gene TRBV6-6; D may be TRBD1 (6 bases). V was clipped by 5 bases and J by 8 bases, with 19 bases between them. CDR1 and CDR2 (germline): MNHNY, SVGAGI (reference sequence). The CDR3 spans 15 residues. The CDR3 region is CASSARDILPDIQYF. DNA of the CDR3: TGTGCCAGCAGTGCCCGGGACATATTACCGGACATTCAGTACTTC.

The chain recombines TRBV15 with TRBJ1-4, with 10 bases lining up with TRBD1. The V and J ends lost 8 bases and 0 bases, in that order; junction bases with no gene match: 0. The CDR3 sequence is 14 residues long. Germline V gene lookup returns CDR1 LNHNV and CDR2 YYDKDF (reference sequence). The CDR3 loop is CATGQGATNEKLFF. The CDR3 coding sequence is TGTGCCACCGGACAGGGGGCAACTAATGAAAAACTGTTTTTT.

V usage is TRBV12-3 or TRBV12-4 and J usage is TRBJ1-2; weak D call: TRBD1 (5 bases). Deletions cut 7 bases from V and 4 bases from J, with 13 bases between. The length of the CDR3 is 13 residues. The CDR3 sequence: CASTLDMGYGYTF. CDR3 in DNA: TGTGCCAGCACCTTGGACATGGGCTATGGCTACACCTTC.

In its sample, this clone was seen a few times. The chain has TRBV6-4 and TRBJ2-2, with 10 bases that match TRBD2. Germline V lookup: CDR1 MRHNA, CDR2 SNTAGT. The CDR3 is 15 amino acids. The V segment lost 0 bases and the J segment 5 bases; nucleotides outside the gene matches: 0. CDR3 region: CASSDSSGGTGELFF. The DNA for the CDR3 is TGTGCCAGCAGTGACTCTAGCGGGGGGACCGGGGAGCTGTTTTTT.

This clone appeared once. The chain has TRBV6-5 and TRBJ2-5; no clear D. The CDR3 sequence is 15 residues long. Germline V CDR1 and CDR2: MNHEY, SVGAGI. V was clipped by 6 bases and J by 2 bases, with 16 bases between them. The CDR3: CASRSTTGLQETQYF. The CDR3 bases are TGTGCCAGCAGATCAACTACCGGGTTACAAGAGACCCAGTACTTC.

This sequence joins TRBV5-1 and TRBJ1-4; 7 nucleotides line up with TRBD1. V shed 2 bases, J shed 7 bases, and the junction held 8 bases outside the gene matches. Germline lookup yields CDR1 SGHRS and CDR2 YFSETQ. The CDR3 covers 15 residues. The CDR3 spells CASSFGQARGEKLFF. The CDR3 bases are TGCGCCAGCAGCTTCGGACAGGCTAGAGGTGAAAAACTGTTTTTT.

The chain is built from TRBV15 and TRBJ1-6; 7 bases match TRBD1. Unmatched junction bases numbered 9, after V lost 5 bases and J lost 11 bases. The CDR3 runs 14 residues. The germline gives CDR1 LNHNV, CDR2 YYDKDF (reference sequence). CDR3 sequence reads: CATSQRQGRPPLHF. DNA for the CDR3: TGTGCCACCAGCCAGAGACAGGGACGACCACCCCTCCACTTT.

The chain recombines TRBV7-9 with TRBJ1-4, with TRBD1 identical over 7 bases. The V and J ends lost 3 bases and 8 bases, in that order; junction bases with no gene match: 9. From germline, CDR1 is SEHNR and CDR2 FQNEAQ (reference sequence). The CDR3 extends over 15 amino acids. The CDR3 region has the DNA TGTGCCAGCAGCTTTCCCGCGACAGGGCGGGAAAAACTGTTTTTT. Protein product: CASSFPATGREKLFF.

This CDR3 is CASSSLGNEKLFF. For the CDR3, the DNA is TGCGCCAGCAGCTCCCTCGGTAATGAAAAACTGTTTTTT. This chain links TRBV5-1 with TRBJ1-4; D ambiguous. Germline V gene sequence: CDR1 SGHRS, CDR2 YFSETQ. Trimming left V 3 bases short and J 4 bases short, with 7 bases between. The CDR3 extends over 13 amino acids.

The rearrangement links TRBV4-1 to TRBJ2-3, with 9 nucleotides matching TRBD2. Germline V CDR1 and CDR2: MGHRA, YSYEKL. The CDR3 consists of 16 residues. V gave up 0 bases and J gave up 5 bases; unmatched junction bases: 6. The DNA for the CDR3 is TGCGCCAGCAGCCAAGAGGGGCGGGGGGGCGTAGATACGCAGTATTTT. Protein sequence: CASSQEGRGGVDTQYF.

The J gene is TRBJ2-7, the V gene TRBV27, with D maybe TRBD1 (5 bases). V was pared by 6 bases and J by 0 bases, with 15 bases between. Germline V gene sequence: CDR1 MNHEY, CDR2 SMNVEV (reference sequence). The CDR3 extends over 15 amino acids. Here the CDR3 DNA reads TGTGCCAGCAGCTCAACTAAAGGGGTCTCCTACGAGCAGTACTTC. Its translation is CASSSTKGVSYEQYF.

This rearrangement joins TRBV7-9 to TRBJ1-5; TRBD1 might be the D (5 bases). The germline V gene encodes CDR1 SEHNR and CDR2 FQNEAQ (reference sequence). Trimming stripped 3 bases from V and 6 bases from J, with 12 bases between. The CDR3 is 14 residues long. CDR3 region: CASSFGQRGQPQHF. Here the CDR3 DNA reads TGTGCCAGCAGCTTCGGGCAAAGGGGTCAGCCCCAGCATTTT.

The genes are TRBV6-5 and TRBJ1-4; the match to TRBD1 covers 7 bases. Germline-derived CDR1 and CDR2 are MNHEY and SVGAGI. The trim removed 9 bases at V and 4 bases at J, leaving 8 bases unmatched. This CDR3 region has 14 residues. The CDR3: CASAEGTVNEKLFF. In DNA form, the CDR3 reads TGTGCCAGTGCCGAGGGGACAGTTAATGAAAAACTGTTTTTT.

This clone occurred once. The V and J genes are TRBV27 and TRBJ2-3; TRBD2 agrees at 10 bases. Germline CDR1 MNHEY, CDR2 SMNVEV (reference sequence). This CDR3 has 15 residues. Trimming removed 4 bases from V and 3 bases from J; junction bases left unmatched: 4. The CDR3 loop reads CASSSLLAGTDTQYF. For the CDR3, the DNA is TGTGCCAGCAGTTCCTTACTAGCGGGGACAGATACGCAGTATTTT.

In the case of this clone: Since a much larger clone is just one base distant, this may be a read error. The sample carries other DNA sequences with the same CDR3. The rearrangement links TRBV5-1 to TRBJ1-6; 8 bases align to TRBD1. The CDR3 loop spans 16 amino acids. The germline V gene encodes CDR1 SGHRS and CDR2 YFSETQ. CDR3 DNA sequence: TGCGCCAGCAGCTTGGGGTACGGACAGGGAAATTCACCCCTCCATTTT. Its protein product is CASSLGYGQGNSPLHF.

This rearrangement joins TRBV10-3 to TRBJ2-4; 10 bases line up with TRBD1. Losses at the gene ends were 10 bases for V and 5 bases for J; bases not matched to a gene: 8. Germline CDR1 ENHRY, CDR2 SYGVKD. The CDR3 spans 14 residues. CDR3 sequence reads: CATGPGQGENIQYF. The CDR3 DNA reads TGTGCCACGGGCCCCGGACAGGGGGAAAACATTCAGTACTTC.

The chain joins TRBV4-1 to TRBJ1-1, with D unclear. The CDR3 covers 15 residues. Germline V CDR1 and CDR2: MGHRA, YSYEKL. V gave up 1 base and J gave up 1 base, with 10 bases separating them. The CDR3 here is CASSQVPTENTEAFF. The CDR3 DNA follows: TGCGCCAGCAGCCAAGTCCCAACAGAGAACACTGAAGCTTTCTTT.

CDR3: CASSIAGELNTEAFF. The CDR3 region has the DNA TGTGCCAGTAGTATTGCCGGGGAACTGAACACTGAAGCTTTCTTT. This chain joins TRBV19 and TRBJ1-1; D ambiguous. With 3 bases removed from V and 0 bases from J, the gap between germline ends came to 11 bases. The CDR3 has 15 residues. Germline V gives CDR1 LNHDA, CDR2 SQIVND (reference sequence).

This clone appeared a few times. The gene calls are TRBV18 and TRBJ2-4; 11 bases fit TRBD1. V was clipped by 3 bases and J by 8 bases; unmatched bases: 6. The length of the CDR3 is 15 residues. The germline CDR1 and CDR2 sequences are KGHSH and LQKENI. This CDR3 reads CASSPRTGGADIQYF. CDR3 coding DNA: TGTGCCAGCTCACCTAGGACAGGGGGCGCGGACATTCAGTACTTC.

The chain uses TRBV6-4 and TRBJ1-2; 12 nucleotides align to TRBD1. CDR3 length: 14 amino acids. Germline trimming cut 6 bases from V and 6 bases from J; bases unmatched to any gene: 5. Germline CDR1 and CDR2: MRHNA and SNTAGT. Written as DNA, the CDR3 is TGTGCCAGCAGAGGGACAGGGGGCGCGGATGGCTACACCTTC. Residues: CASRGTGGADGYTF.

The chain employs TRBV9 and TRBJ1-1; tentative D call: TRBD1 (6 bases). Germline-derived CDR1 and CDR2 are SGDLS and YYNGEE. The length of the CDR3 is 15 residues. The V gene lost 0 bases and the J gene lost 2 bases, with 11 bases spanning the gap. The CDR3 DNA reads as TGTGCCAGCAGCGTAGGGACAGCGCGTAACACTGAAGCTTTCTTT. Its translation: CASSVGTARNTEAFF.

This clone was counted a single time. J is TRBJ2-1 and V is TRBV11-2; 9 bases map to TRBD2. The CDR3 has 14 amino acids. The germline V gene has CDR1 SGHAT and CDR2 FQNNGV. With V trimmed by 2 bases and J by 7 bases, 3 bases remained unmatched. CDR3 region: CASSLRTSANEQFF. The DNA of the CDR3 is TGTGCCAGCAGCTTAAGGACTAGCGCAAATGAGCAGTTCTTC.